This record covers a single TCR beta chain. The data belong to a study of T cell changes during pregnancy in multiple sclerosis. Assay: immunoSEQ multiplex PCR; the TCRdb copy retains only in-frame clones and omits some. The sample lists approximately 84,000 clones, approximately 95% occurring once. Sequencing was performed on peripheral blood, taken in the second trimester of pregnancy. The receptor was isolated from a female donor in good health, enrolled as a control in a pregnancy study.

CDR3 in amino acids: CASSLAGTIRLGISYEQYF. As DNA, the CDR3 is TGTGCCAGCAGCTTAGCGGGCACAATCCGACTAGGGATCTCCTACGAGCAGTACTTC. The V and J genes are TRBV7-9 and TRBJ2-7, with D tentatively TRBD2 (6 bases). The CDR3 spans 19 residues. Trimming removed 0 bases at V and 0 bases at J, with 21 bases between. Looked up from germline, CDR1 is SEHNR and CDR2 is FQNEAQ (reference sequence). Supplemented by reference TRBV7-9 and TRBJ2-7, the full variable domain reads DTGVSQNPRHKITKRGQNVTFRCDPISEHNRLYWYRQTLGQGPEFLTYFQNEAQLEKSRLLSDRFSAERPKGSFSTLEIQRTEQGDSAMYLCASSLAGTIRLGISYEQYFGPGTRLTVT.